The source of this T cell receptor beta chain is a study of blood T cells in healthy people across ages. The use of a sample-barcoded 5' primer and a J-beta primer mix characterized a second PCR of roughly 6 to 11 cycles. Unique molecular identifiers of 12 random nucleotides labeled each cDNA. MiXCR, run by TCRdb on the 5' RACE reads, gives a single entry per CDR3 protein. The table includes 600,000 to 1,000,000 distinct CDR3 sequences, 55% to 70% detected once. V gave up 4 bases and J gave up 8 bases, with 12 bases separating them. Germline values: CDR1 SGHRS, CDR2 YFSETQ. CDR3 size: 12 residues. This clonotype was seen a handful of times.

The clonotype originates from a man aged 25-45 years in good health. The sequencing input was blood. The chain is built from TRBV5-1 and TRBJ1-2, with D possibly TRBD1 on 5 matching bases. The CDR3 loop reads CASSPGTVGYTF. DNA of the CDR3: TGCGCCAGCAGCCCGGGGACCGTGGGCTACACCTTC.